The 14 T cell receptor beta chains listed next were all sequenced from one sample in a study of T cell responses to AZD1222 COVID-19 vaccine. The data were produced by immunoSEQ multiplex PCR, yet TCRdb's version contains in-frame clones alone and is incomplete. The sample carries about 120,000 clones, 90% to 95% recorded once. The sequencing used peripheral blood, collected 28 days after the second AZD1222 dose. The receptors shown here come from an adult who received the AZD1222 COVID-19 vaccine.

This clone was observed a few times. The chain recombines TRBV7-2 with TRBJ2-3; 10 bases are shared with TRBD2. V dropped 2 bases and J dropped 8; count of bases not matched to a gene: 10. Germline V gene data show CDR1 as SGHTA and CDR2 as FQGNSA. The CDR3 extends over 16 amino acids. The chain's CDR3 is CASSLYLAGEGSTQYF. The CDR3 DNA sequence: TGTGCCAGCAGCTTATACCTAGCGGGAGAGGGCAGTACGCAGTATTTT.

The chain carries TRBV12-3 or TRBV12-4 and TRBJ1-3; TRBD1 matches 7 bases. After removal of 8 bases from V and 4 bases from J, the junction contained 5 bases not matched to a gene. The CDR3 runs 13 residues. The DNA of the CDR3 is TGTGCCAGCCACAGGGGAGGAGGAAACACCATATATTTT. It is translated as CASHRGGGNTIYF.

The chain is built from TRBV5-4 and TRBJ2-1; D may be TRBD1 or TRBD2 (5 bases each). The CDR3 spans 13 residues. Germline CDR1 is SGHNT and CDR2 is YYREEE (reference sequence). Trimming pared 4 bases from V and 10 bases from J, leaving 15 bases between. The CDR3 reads CASSMGVWGEQFF. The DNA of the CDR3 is TGTGCCAGCAGCATGGGGGTGTGGGGAGAGCAGTTCTTC.

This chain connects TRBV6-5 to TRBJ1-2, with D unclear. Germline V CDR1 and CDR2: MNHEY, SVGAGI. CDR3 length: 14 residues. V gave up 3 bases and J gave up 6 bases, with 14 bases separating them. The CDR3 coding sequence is TGTGCCAGCAGTTATTCGGGAATAGGGCATGGCTACACCTTC. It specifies CASSYSGIGHGYTF.

Here the CDR3 DNA reads TGTGCCAGCTCCTTAGCCACGAGGCCCTACAATGAGCAGTTCTTC. As protein: CASSLATRPYNEQFF. The chain is built from TRBV18 and TRBJ2-1; no clear D gene. Germline V gene sequence: CDR1 KGHSH, CDR2 LQKENI. There are 15 residues in the CDR3. The V end was cut by 6 bases, the J end by 2 bases, with 14 bases between.

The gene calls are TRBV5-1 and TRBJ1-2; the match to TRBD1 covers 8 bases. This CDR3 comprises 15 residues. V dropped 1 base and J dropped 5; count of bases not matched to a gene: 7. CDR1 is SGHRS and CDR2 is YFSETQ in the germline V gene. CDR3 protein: CASSLTGQGSYGYTF. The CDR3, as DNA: TGCGCCAGCAGCTTGACCGGACAGGGTTCGTATGGCTACACCTTC.

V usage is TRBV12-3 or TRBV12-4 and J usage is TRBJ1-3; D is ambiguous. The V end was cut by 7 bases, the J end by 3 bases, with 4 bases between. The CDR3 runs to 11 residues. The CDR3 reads CASTLGNTIYF. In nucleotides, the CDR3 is TGTGCCAGCACCCTTGGAAACACCATATATTTT.

This CDR3 reads CASSESGGGTDTQYF. CDR3 DNA: TGCGCCAGCAGTGAGTCTGGGGGGGGCACAGATACGCAGTATTTT. The J gene is TRBJ2-3, the V gene TRBV10-1; 7 bases are a match to TRBD2. The CDR3 is 15 amino acids. CDR1 is WNHNN and CDR2 is SYGVQD in the germline V gene (reference sequence). J was trimmed by 1 base and V by 0 bases; bases with no gene match: 1.

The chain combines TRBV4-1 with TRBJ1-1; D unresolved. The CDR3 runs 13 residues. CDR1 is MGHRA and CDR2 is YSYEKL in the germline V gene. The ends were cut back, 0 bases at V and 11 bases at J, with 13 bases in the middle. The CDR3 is CASSQDLQTPAFF. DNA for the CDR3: TGCGCCAGCAGCCAAGATCTCCAGACCCCGGCTTTCTTT.

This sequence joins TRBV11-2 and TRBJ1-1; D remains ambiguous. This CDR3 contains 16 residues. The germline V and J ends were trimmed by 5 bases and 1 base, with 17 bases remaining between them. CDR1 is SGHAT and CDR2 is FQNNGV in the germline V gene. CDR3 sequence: CASSKPGLGGNTEAFF. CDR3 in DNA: TGTGCCAGCAGCAAACCCGGCCTGGGCGGGAACACTGAAGCTTTCTTT.

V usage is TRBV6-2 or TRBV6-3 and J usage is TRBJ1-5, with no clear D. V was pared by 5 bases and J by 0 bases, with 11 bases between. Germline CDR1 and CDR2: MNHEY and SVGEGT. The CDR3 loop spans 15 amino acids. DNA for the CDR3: TGTGCCAGCAGTCCCCGCTCTCATAGCAATCAGCCCCAGCATTTT. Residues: CASSPRSHSNQPQHF.

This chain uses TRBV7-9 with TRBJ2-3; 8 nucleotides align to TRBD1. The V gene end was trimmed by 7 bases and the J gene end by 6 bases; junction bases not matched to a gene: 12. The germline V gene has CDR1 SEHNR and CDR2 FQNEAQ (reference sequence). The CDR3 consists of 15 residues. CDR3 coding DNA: TGTGCCAGCACCCCAAGTAGACAGGGGCCCGATACGCAGTATTTT. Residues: CASTPSRQGPDTQYF. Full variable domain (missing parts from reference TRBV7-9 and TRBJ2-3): DTGVSQNPRHKITKRGQNVTFRCDPISEHNRLYWYRQTLGQGPEFLTYFQNEAQLEKSRLLSDRFSAERPKGSFSTLEIQRTEQGDSAMYLCASTPSRQGPDTQYFGPGTRLTVL.

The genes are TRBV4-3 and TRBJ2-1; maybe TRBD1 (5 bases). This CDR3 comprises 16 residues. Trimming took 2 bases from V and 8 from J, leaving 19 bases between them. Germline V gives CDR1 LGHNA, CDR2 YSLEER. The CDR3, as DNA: TGCGCCAGCAGCCAATACCCTCAGGGATTGCACGATGAGCAGTTCTTC. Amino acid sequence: CASSQYPQGLHDEQFF.

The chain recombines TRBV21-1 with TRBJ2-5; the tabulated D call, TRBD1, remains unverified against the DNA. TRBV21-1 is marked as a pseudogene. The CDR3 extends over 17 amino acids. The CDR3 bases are TGTGCCAGCAGCAAATTTAGTACGACACCCGACCAAGAGACCCAGTACTTC. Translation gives CASSKFSTTPDQETQYF.